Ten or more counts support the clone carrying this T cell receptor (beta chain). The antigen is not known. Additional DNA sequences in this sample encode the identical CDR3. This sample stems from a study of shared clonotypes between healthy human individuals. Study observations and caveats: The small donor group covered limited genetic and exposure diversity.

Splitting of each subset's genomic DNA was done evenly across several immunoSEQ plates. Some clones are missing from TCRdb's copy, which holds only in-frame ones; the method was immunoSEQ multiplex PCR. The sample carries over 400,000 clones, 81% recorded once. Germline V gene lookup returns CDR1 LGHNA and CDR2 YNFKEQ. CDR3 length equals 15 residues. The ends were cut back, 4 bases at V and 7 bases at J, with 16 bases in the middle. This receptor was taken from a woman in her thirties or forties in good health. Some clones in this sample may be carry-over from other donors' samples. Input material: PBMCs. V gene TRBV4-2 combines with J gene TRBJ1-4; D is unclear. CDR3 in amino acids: CASSPHLASSEKLFF. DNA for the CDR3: TGTGCCAGCAGCCCCCATTTGGCCAGTAGTGAAAAACTGTTTTTT.